The next 29 T cell receptor beta chains were all read from a single sample in a study of T cells in women clearing cervical HPV infection. Method: immunoSEQ multiplex PCR; TCRdb's copy keeps in-frame clones and lacks some. The sample table sets out 25,000 to 30,000 clones. Sequenced input: blood buffy coat. The receptors were sampled from a woman aged 18 to 69 with a cervical HPV16 infection that either progressed to CIN3+ or cleared (not recorded which).

As concerns this clone: Read coverage stops 3 residues before the CDR3 terminus; the germline J gene supplies the remainder. The gene calls are TRBV14 and TRBJ1-2, with 9 bases lining up with TRBD1. The CDR3 has 15 amino acids. Germline trimming cut 4 bases from V and 4 bases from J; bases unmatched to any gene: 7. The germline V gene has CDR1 SGHDN and CDR2 FVKESK. The CDR3 protein is CASSPRTGVSYGYTF. Partial CDR3 DNA: TGTGCCAGCAGCCCCAGGACAGGGGTAAGCTATGGC.

Turning to this clone: The CDR3 is cut off 3 residues early in the read; its end comes from the germline J gene. The chain links TRBV19 to TRBJ2-1; TRBD2 aligns across 7 bases. Germline assignment: CDR1 LNHDA and CDR2 SQIVND (reference sequence). V lost 2 bases and J lost 0; bases outside the gene matches: 4. This CDR3 spans 16 amino acids. The DNA read from the CDR3 is TGTGCCAGTAGTATAACCGGCGGGAGCTCCTACAATGAG. This translates into CASSITGGSSYNE. The CDR3 in its entirety is CASSITGGSSYNEQFF.

Of note for this clone: The CDR3 goes on 3 residues after the read ends, and that part is filled in from the germline J gene. The rearrangement links TRBV23-1 to TRBJ2-3; unclear D gene. TRBV23-1 is identified as an open reading frame with a role that is uncertain. The V end was cut by 6 bases, the J end by 8 bases, with 12 bases between. The CDR3 totals 12 residues. The CDR3 protein is CASSAPPSTQYF. The CDR3 DNA, read in part, is TGCGCCAGCAGCGCCCCCCCCAGTACG.

Concerning this clone: The sequenced fragment ends 3 residues before the CDR3 boundary, so the rest is inferred from the germline J gene. The chain employs TRBV29-1 and TRBJ2-1; D perhaps matches TRBD1 (6 bases). V was clipped by 4 bases and J by 6 bases, with 13 bases between them. This CDR3 has 13 residues. Germline V CDR1 and CDR2: SQVTM, ANQGSEA. The CDR3 bases that were read are TGCAGCGTTGGCCCGGACAGCGCCAATGAG. Its protein is CSVGPDSANE. The full CDR3 protein is CSVGPDSANEQFF.

The part of the CDR3 DNA that was read is TGTGCCAGCAGCCCTCCGAGGGGGCCA. Amino acids: CASSPPRGP. In full, the CDR3 is CASSPPRGPLFF. The chain carries TRBV28 and TRBJ1-4; 7 nucleotides align to TRBD1. The read halts 3 residues ahead of the CDR3 end, with the missing end drawn from the germline J gene. CDR1 is MDHEN, CDR2 SYDVKM, per germline. CDR3 size: 12 residues.

Remarks on this clone: The read terminates 3 residues before the CDR3 end, so the remaining end is supplied by the germline J gene. The chain couples TRBV2 to TRBJ2-7; possible D gene TRBD2, 6 bases. Germline CDR1 and CDR2: SNHLY and FYNNEI. Trimming removed 6 bases at V and 4 bases at J, with 16 bases between. CDR3 length equals 14 residues. The CDR3 protein is CASRDQDSGYEQYF. The sequenced part of the CDR3 DNA is TGTGCCAGCAGAGACCAAGACAGCGGGTACGAG.

As for this clone: From the germline J gene comes the end of the CDR3, since the read stops 3 residues before it. This chain links TRBV2 with TRBJ2-2; D is unresolved. Trimming stripped 2 bases from V and 5 bases from J, with 9 bases between. In germline, CDR1 is SNHLY, CDR2 FYNNEI. This CDR3 is built from 14 residues. This CDR3 is CASSESSVTGELFF. The CDR3 DNA, read in part, is TGTGCCAGCAGTGAAAGTTCGGTTACCGGGGAG.

Notes on this clone: Coverage ceases 3 residues before the CDR3 finishes, and the germline J gene fills in the end. The rearrangement uses TRBV19 and TRBJ1-4, with D possibly matching TRBD1 (5 bases). Germline loops: CDR1 LNHDA, CDR2 SQIVND (reference sequence). The CDR3 has 15 amino acids. Here the CDR3 reads CASTMGGGDNSPLFF. The sequenced part of the CDR3 DNA is TGTGCCAGTACGATGGGGGGAGGGGATAATTCACCA.

As to this clone: Read data end 3 residues before the CDR3 end; the end is taken from the germline J gene. The V gene is TRBV5-1, the J gene TRBJ2-6; TRBD1 aligns across 7 bases. With 4 bases clipped from V and 1 base from J, the junction kept 11 bases outside the gene matches. Germline loops: CDR1 SGHRS, CDR2 YFSETQ. The CDR3 length is 18 residues. CDR3 protein: CASSPGQESWSGANVLTF. The DNA read from the CDR3 is TGCGCCAGCAGCCCTGGACAGGAGAGCTGGTCTGGGGCCAACGTC.

About this clone itself: Read data end 3 residues before the CDR3 end; the end is taken from the germline J gene. This chain links TRBV7-9 with TRBJ1-2; no clear D gene. The V gene's germline CDR1 is SEHNR and CDR2 FQNEAQ (reference sequence). The CDR3 has 13 amino acids. The germline V and J ends were trimmed by 5 bases and 4 bases, with 11 bases remaining between them. The CDR3 here is CASSAAESYGYTF. CDR3 DNA (partial): TGTGCCAGCAGCGCGGCAGAGAGCTATGGC.

Worth noting for this clone: Read data end 3 residues before the CDR3 end; the end is taken from the germline J gene. The V call is TRBV30, the J call TRBJ2-3; D possibly corresponds to TRBD1 (5 bases). Germline CDR1 is GTSNPN and CDR2 is SVGIG (reference sequence). The CDR3 runs 15 residues. Incomplete CDR3 DNA: TGTGCCTGGAGTGTGAGTTCCGGCAGGGATCAGCCG. It encodes CAWSVSSGRDQP. The entire CDR3 sequence reads CAWSVSSGRDQPQYF.

Notes on this clone: The missing CDR3 end, 3 residues past where the read stops, is filled in from the germline J gene. The rearrangement links TRBV5-4 to TRBJ2-3; maybe TRBD2 (6 bases). Trimming left V 1 base short and J 3 bases short, with 15 bases between. The germline V gene encodes CDR1 SGHNT and CDR2 YYREEE (reference sequence). CDR3 length: 16 amino acids. The DNA read from the CDR3 is TGTGCCAGCAGCTTGATCGGGGGTTCGGCTACAGATACG. This codes for CASSLIGGSATDT. The whole CDR3 sequence reads CASSLIGGSATDTQYF.

For this clone: The CDR3 end is not reached by the read, which stops 3 residues before it; the germline J gene fills it in. The rearrangement joins TRBV7-9 to TRBJ1-4, with D possibly TRBD1 on 5 matching bases. The V end lost 2 bases, the J end lost 7 bases, and 11 bases lay between the germline ends. CDR1 is SEHNR and CDR2 is FQNEAQ in the germline V gene (reference sequence). There are 14 residues in the CDR3. Here the CDR3 reads CASSLQGVGEKLFF. Incomplete CDR3 DNA: TGTGCCAGCAGCTTACAAGGGGTGGGTGAAAAA.

About this clone itself: The read terminates 3 residues ahead of where the CDR3 ends, so the germline J gene completes it. The gene calls are TRBV7-9 and TRBJ2-2; D may be TRBD1 (6 bases). The germline gives CDR1 SEHNR, CDR2 FQNEAQ (reference sequence). This CDR3 has 14 residues. The CDR3 here is CARASQGQGSPLFF. CDR3 bases read: TGTGCCAGAGCGAGTCAGGGGCAGGGTTCACCG. The whole variable domain, remainder taken from reference TRBV7-9 and TRBJ2-2, is DTGVSQNPRHKITKRGQNVTFRCDPISEHNRLYWYRQTLGQGPEFLTYFQNEAQLEKSRLLSDRFSAERPKGSFSTLEIQRTEQGDSAMYLCARASQGQGSPLFFGEGSRLTVL.

As for this clone: The read stops 3 residues short of the end of the CDR3; the missing end is completed from the germline J gene. The chain carries TRBV7-2 and TRBJ2-4; D is perhaps TRBD1 or TRBD2 (5 bases each). Germline V gene lookup returns CDR1 SGHTA and CDR2 FQGNSA. Trimming shortened V by 1 base and J by 7 bases, and 14 bases separated the two germline ends. The CDR3 covers 15 residues. CDR3 DNA, as far as it was read: TGTGCCAGCAGCTTAGGGGGCCCGAGGGCGAACATT. Amino acid sequence: CASSLGGPRANI. The entire CDR3 reads CASSLGGPRANIQYF.

CDR3 bases read: TGTGCCAGCTCACCACCGACTAGCGGGAGGGTAAACAATGAC. This translates into CASSPPTSGRVNND. The whole CDR3 is CASSPPTSGRVNNDYTF. This chain uses TRBV18 with TRBJ1-2; no firm D call. Read data end 3 residues before the CDR3 end; the end is taken from the germline J gene. Per germline, CDR1 KGHSH and CDR2 LQKENI. The CDR3 is 17 amino acids.

Notes on this clone: The missing CDR3 end, 3 residues past where the read stops, is filled in from the germline J gene. The chain employs TRBV6-1 and TRBJ2-7, with 7 bases lining up with TRBD1. This CDR3 comprises 13 residues. V lost 4 bases to trimming and J lost 3 bases; unmatched junction nucleotides: 3. Germline loops: CDR1 MNHNS, CDR2 SASEGT. This chain's CDR3 is CASSVTGVYEQYF. The CDR3 DNA, read in part, is TGTGCCAGCAGTGTCACAGGGGTCTACGAG.

A word on this clone: The CDR3 end lies 3 residues beyond the end of the read and is filled in from the germline J gene. The chain has TRBV20-1 and TRBJ2-1; TRBD2 aligns across 8 bases. There are 17 residues in the CDR3. Germline CDR1 and CDR2: DFQATT and SNEGSKA (reference sequence). J gave up 0 bases and V 2 bases, and 9 bases lay outside the gene matches. The chain's CDR3 is CSARRVAGLSSYNEQFF. Incomplete CDR3 DNA: TGCAGTGCTAGAAGGGTAGCGGGGCTGAGCTCCTACAATGAG.

Note on this clone: The read gets to within 3 residues of the CDR3 end, and the germline J gene fills in the rest. V and J are TRBV20-1 and TRBJ2-3; D unclear. CDR1 DFQATT and CDR2 SNEGSKA come from the germline V gene (reference sequence). Trimming took 2 bases from V and 0 from J, leaving 9 bases between them. The CDR3 is 14 residues long. CDR3 amino acids: CSARLGKSTDTQYF. The CDR3 bases that were read are TGCAGTGCTAGACTGGGCAAAAGCACAGATACG.

A remark on this clone: The read halts 3 residues ahead of the CDR3 end, with the missing end drawn from the germline J gene. J is TRBJ1-2 and V is TRBV7-9, with 7 bases matching TRBD1. The V gene's germline CDR1 is SEHNR and CDR2 FQNEAQ (reference sequence). V gave up 5 bases and J gave up 3 bases; unmatched junction bases: 9. This CDR3 contains 15 residues. Incomplete CDR3 DNA: TGTGCCAGCAGCCCGGGACAGACAACACACTATGGC. Amino acids: CASSPGQTTHYG. The whole CDR3 region reads CASSPGQTTHYGYTF.

Worth noting for this clone: Read sequence stops 3 residues before the CDR3 end, and the germline J gene provides the missing end. The chain recombines TRBV19 with TRBJ1-5; 7 nucleotides match TRBD1. CDR3 length: 14 amino acids. The V gene's germline CDR1 is LNHDA and CDR2 SQIVND (reference sequence). The V gene end was trimmed by 6 bases and the J gene end by 2 bases; junction bases not matched to a gene: 4. CDR3 bases read: TGTGCCAGTAGGACCGGGACAGGCAATCAGCCC. Encoded protein: CASRTGTGNQP. The full CDR3 protein reads CASRTGTGNQPQHF.

As concerns this clone: The read falls 3 residues short of the CDR3 end, and the missing part is taken from the germline J gene. The chain carries TRBV19 and TRBJ1-2; D is unresolved. From germline, CDR1 is LNHDA and CDR2 SQIVND (reference sequence). The CDR3 runs 15 residues. CDR3 region: CASRLLAGNLNDYTF. The CDR3 bases that were read are TGTGCCAGTAGGCTACTAGCGGGGAATTTAAATGAC.

About this clone: With the read ending 3 residues before the CDR3 end, the germline J gene is used to fill in that end. This chain connects TRBV18 to TRBJ2-7; 8 nucleotides agree with TRBD1. Germline V gene lookup returns CDR1 KGHSH and CDR2 LQKENI. The CDR3 length is 11 residues. Trimming at V came to 8 bases and at J to 5 bases, leaving 2 bases not matched to a gene. CDR3 sequence: CASTQGDEQYF. The part of the CDR3 DNA that was read is TGTGCCAGCACACAGGGGGACGAG.

To note about this clone: The DNA ends 3 residues before the CDR3 does, and the rest of the CDR3 is filled in from the germline J gene. The chain combines TRBV7-2 with TRBJ2-1; TRBD2 is a possible D gene (6 bases). CDR1 is SGHTA, CDR2 FQGNSA, per germline. V shed 5 bases and J shed 4 bases, with 12 bases lying between them. This CDR3 contains 14 residues. The CDR3 here is CASSRGTSYNEQFF. The sequenced part of the CDR3 DNA is TGTGCCAGCAGCCGCGGGACTTCATACAATGAG. The full variable domain, in which reference TRBV7-2 and TRBJ2-1 provide the parts outside the CDR3, is GAGVSQSPSNKVTEKGKDVELRCDPISGHTALYWYRQSLGQGLEFLIYFQGNSAPDKSGLPSDRFSAERTGGSVSTLTIQRTQQEDSAVYLCASSRGTSYNEQFFGPGTRLTVL.

Turning to this clone: The sequenced fragment ends 3 residues before the CDR3 boundary, so the rest is inferred from the germline J gene. This chain uses TRBV19 with TRBJ2-3; D remains unclear. The CDR3 has 13 residues. Germline CDR1 LNHDA, CDR2 SQIVND (reference sequence). Here the CDR3 reads CATGEYSNQPQYF. Partial CDR3 DNA: TGTGCCACCGGAGAATATAGCAATCAGCCG. Filled out from reference TRBV19 and TRBJ2-3, the complete variable domain reads DGGITQSPKYLFRKEGQNVTLSCEQNLNHDAMYWYRQDPGQGLRLIYYSQIVNDFQKGDIAEGYSVSREKKESFPLTVTSAQKNPTAFYLCATGEYSNQPQYFGPGTRLTVL.

On this clone: Coverage ceases 3 residues before the CDR3 finishes, and the germline J gene fills in the end. The chain carries TRBV10-3 and TRBJ1-2; D not resolved. V gave up 7 bases and J gave up 2 bases, with 11 bases separating them. Per germline, CDR1 ENHRY and CDR2 SYGVKD. The CDR3 runs to 13 residues. This CDR3 is CAITARSNYGYTF. Partial CDR3 DNA: TGTGCCATCACCGCACGGTCCAACTATGGC.

Turning to this clone: The read ends 3 residues shy of where the CDR3 ends; the end is completed using the germline J gene. This chain joins TRBV5-1 and TRBJ2-7; D perhaps matches TRBD2 (6 bases). Germline loops: CDR1 SGHRS, CDR2 YFSETQ. CDR3 size: 15 residues. V dropped 0 bases and J dropped 3 bases, with 13 bases sitting between them. The covered CDR3 bases are TGCGCCAGCAGCTTGGGGGCAGGGAGGAGCTACGAG. Protein product: CASSLGAGRSYE. The CDR3 in its entirety is CASSLGAGRSYEQYF.

With regard to this clone: The read ends 3 residues before the CDR3 terminus; that terminus is restored from the germline J gene. The chain combines TRBV7-2 with TRBJ2-5; 7 positions agree with TRBD2. This CDR3 contains 14 residues. The germline V gene has CDR1 SGHTA and CDR2 FQGNSA. V shed 1 base and J 3 bases; nucleotides not matched to a gene: 2. CDR3 residues: CASSLGLAEETQYF. The CDR3 DNA, read in part, is TGTGCCAGCAGCTTAGGTCTAGCGGAAGAGACC.

A note on this clone: The read comes to an end 3 residues before the CDR3 does, leaving the germline J gene to fill in the end. The V and J genes are TRBV18 and TRBJ1-2; 7 bases line up with TRBD1. Germline CDR1 KGHSH, CDR2 LQKENI. The CDR3 totals 13 residues. V lost 8 bases, J lost 3 bases, and 6 bases stayed unmatched. The CDR3 DNA, read in part, is TGTGCCAGCGCAGGGGGTGCGGACTATGGC. This codes for CASAGGADYG. The complete CDR3 sequence is CASAGGADYGYTF. Variable domain in full (rest from reference TRBV18 and TRBJ1-2): NAGVMQNPRHLVRRRGQEARLRCSPMKGHSHVYWYRQLPEEGLKFMVYLQKENIIDESGMPKERFSAEFPKEGPSILRIQQVVRGDSAAYFCASAGGADYGYTFGSGTRLTVV.